The following is a TCR beta chain sequence with its context. Data came from immunoSEQ multiplex PCR; TCRdb stores just in-frame clones and leaves some out. Among around 200,000 clones, approximately 83% were seen once, and the ten largest hold more than 2.5%. These data belong to a study of blood T cell repertoires in COVID-19. Per germline, CDR1 MNHEY and CDR2 SMNVEV (reference sequence). V gave up 1 base and J gave up 5 bases; unmatched junction bases: 5. The CDR3 sequence is 14 residues long. Input material: peripheral blood. This rearrangement joins TRBV27 to TRBJ2-7; the match to TRBD2 covers 7 bases. This TCR came from a man in his sixties with acute or convalescent COVID-19. The CDR3 reads CASSLFGRRDEQYF. CDR3 bases: TGTGCCAGCAGTTTATTCGGGAGGCGGGACGAGCAGTACTTC.